What follows describes a single T cell receptor (beta chain). Its antigen is undetermined. The sample comes from a study of resident and recirculating memory T cells in vitiligo. General study results and limits: Vitiligo lesions lacked a unique dominant clone, and clonality varied. Sequences differed between biopsy sites and patients, suggesting private specificity.

Germline V gene sequence: CDR1 SGHVS, CDR2 FQNEAQ. This CDR3 has 15 residues. V shed 5 bases and J 3 bases; nucleotides not matched to a gene: 6. Repertoires were generated with immunoSEQ multiplex PCR, while TCRdb's copy carries only in-frame clones and drops some. The table lists 75,000 to 95,000 clones, about 91% of them singletons. This receptor was identified in a male donor with vitiligo. V usage is TRBV7-8 and J usage is TRBJ1-2, with 10 bases aligning to TRBD1. The sequenced sample was blood. The CDR3 DNA reads TGTGCCAGCAGCCCGACAGGGGGCTCTGACTATGGCTACACCTTC. Translation: CASSPTGGSDYGYTF.